The following is a TCR beta chain sequence with its context. Its antigen is not known. This CDR3 is built from 15 residues. Deletions cut 6 bases from V and 2 bases from J, with 16 bases between. The germline CDR1 and CDR2 sequences are KGHSH and LQKENI. Every donor was a Caucasian adult from Nashville, Tennessee. The sample belongs to a study of shared clonotypes between healthy human individuals. Study observations and caveats: Among a handful of donors, roughly 5% of naive CD4 clonotypes were found in common.

Measured with immunoSEQ multiplex PCR; TCRdb has only the in-frame clones, and not every one. The sample holds millions of clones, around nine tenths seen once. The TCR comes from a young man in good health. The chain links TRBV18 to TRBJ1-1; the D is unclear. Sequencing input: naive CD4+ T cells sorted from blood. This sample's subset: CD45RA+ positively selected. The CDR3 DNA sequence: TGTGCCAGCTCCCCCCTAGGTGACGGTAACACTGAAGCTTTCTTT. Residues: CASSPLGDGNTEAFF.